The next 11 T cell receptor beta chains were all read from a single sample in a study of regulatory T cells in long-lasting Graves disease. Documented time point: persistent/refractory GD, antithyroid drugs over 5 years with positive TRAb. Following extraction of RNA from PBMCs, that RNA was used to make the TCR library. Investigators prepared the TCR beta libraries by applying iRepertoire HTBI primers and Arm-PCR of CDR3 regions. TCRdb called the multiplex PCR reads again in MiXCR, with one record for every CDR3 protein. The sample includes 300,000 to 350,000 distinct CDR3 sequences, about 18% of them seen just once. The sample in question was peripheral blood mononuclear cells (PBMCs), obtained when the disease was refractory, from a patient treated with antithyroid drugs. These receptor sequences come from a female donor with Graves disease.

Remarks on this clonotype: A far larger clone is one nucleotide away, so this likely arose from a read error. The chain carries TRBV7-2 and TRBJ2-4; possibly TRBD2 for D (5 bases). Germline CDR1 SGHTA, CDR2 FQGNSA. This CDR3 has 13 residues. Trimming shortened V by 3 bases and J by 8 bases, and 11 bases separated the two germline ends. Here the CDR3 DNA reads TGTGCCAGCAGCTTGGACTTGAGGGACATTCAGTACTTC. Amino acid sequence: CASSLDLRDIQYF.

A word on this clonotype: This may come from a read error, since a much larger clone is one base off. This chain connects TRBV6-2 or TRBV6-3 to TRBJ1-2; tentatively, D is TRBD1 (5 bases). This CDR3 is 15 amino acids long. The V gene's germline CDR1 is MNHEY and CDR2 SVGEGT. CDR3 nucleotide sequence: TGTGCCAACAGTTACTCTGGCAAGGGCCAGGGTGGCTACACCTTC. Translating it yields CANSYSGKGQGGYTF.

This clonotype was picked up many times. The V gene is TRBV12-3 or TRBV12-4, the J gene TRBJ2-7, with 12 bases aligning to TRBD2. The junction had 12 bases not matched to a gene; V was cut back by 6 bases and J by 6 bases. This CDR3 has 16 amino acids. Here the CDR3 reads CASSGTSGSPVGEQYF. The CDR3, as DNA: TGTGCCAGCAGCGGGACTAGCGGGTCCCCGGTGGGCGAGCAGTACTTC.

V and J are TRBV7-9 and TRBJ2-7; D is ambiguous. This CDR3 is built from 16 residues. V lost 3 bases and J 2 bases, leaving 17 bases between the germline ends. Germline-derived CDR1 and CDR2 are SEHNR and FQNEAQ (reference sequence). In DNA, the CDR3 is TGTGCCAGCAGCTTCACATACGGGCAACTGGCCTACGAGCAGTACTTC. As protein: CASSFTYGQLAYEQYF. Looking up the rest from reference TRBV7-9 and TRBJ2-7 gives the full variable domain: DTGVSQNPRHKITKRGQNVTFRCDPISEHNRLYWYRQTLGQGPEFLTYFQNEAQLEKSRLLSDRFSAERPKGSFSTLEIQRTEQGDSAMYLCASSFTYGQLAYEQYFGPGTRLTVT.

With regard to this clonotype: This may arise from a read error, as a much more abundant clone is one base away. Since the CDR3 does not end with the conserved phenylalanine or tryptophan, this likely comes from a read error. The chain combines TRBV6-2 or TRBV6-3 with TRBJ1-2; tentative D call: TRBD1 (6 bases). The CDR3 loop spans 12 amino acids. CDR1 MNHEY and CDR2 SVGEGT come from the germline V gene. Trimming took 5 bases from V and 8 from J, leaving 12 bases between them. In DNA form, the CDR3 reads TGTGCCAGCAGTGAAAACAGGGTCGGCTACACCCTC. This encodes CASSENRVGYTL.

This clonotype appeared a few times. A read error may account for a junction end that differs from germline. This chain links TRBV27 with TRBJ1-2, with D perhaps matching TRBD1 (5 bases). The CDR3 covers 14 residues. Per germline, CDR1 MNHEY and CDR2 SMNVEV (reference sequence). As DNA, the CDR3 is TGTACCAGCTGCCCGGCAGGGTTTTACTATGGCTACACCTTC. This translates into CTSCPAGFYYGYTF.

This clonotype was counted ten times or more. The chain is built from TRBV28 and TRBJ1-3, with D unresolved. Trimming removed 9 bases at V and 6 bases at J, with 18 bases between. The CDR3 extends over 14 amino acids. Germline CDR1 reads MDHEN; CDR2 reads SYDVKM. The CDR3 loop is CASSGFLRSNTIYF. DNA of the CDR3: TGTGCCAGTAGCGGGTTCCTGAGGTCAAACACCATATATTTT.

This clonotype was counted between two and nine times. The chain is built from TRBV19 and TRBJ2-7, with D possibly TRBD2 on 7 matching bases. In germline, CDR1 is LNHDA, CDR2 SQIVND (reference sequence). The CDR3 totals 12 residues. The V gene lost 3 bases and the J gene lost 6 bases, with 9 bases spanning the gap. The CDR3 nucleotides read TGTGCCAGTAGTATTAGGGGGGGCGAGCAGTACTTC. It translates to CASSIRGGEQYF.

On this clonotype: This may be a read error, as it is one base from a much larger clone. The chain couples TRBV19 to TRBJ1-4; D gene ambiguous. Looked up from germline, CDR1 is LNHDA and CDR2 is SQIVND (reference sequence). This CDR3 has 14 residues. In DNA form, the CDR3 reads TGTGCCAGTAGTCGACGTCAGATTAATGAAAGACTGTTTTTT. It encodes CASSRRQINERLFF.

This clonotype was seen ten or more times. The genes are TRBV24-1 and TRBJ2-2; D is uncertain. Germline V CDR1 and CDR2: KGHDR, SFDVKD. The CDR3 is 14 residues long. Trimming left V 1 base short and J 5 bases short, with 7 bases between. CDR3 DNA sequence: TGTGCCACCAGTGATTTTCACGGGACCGGGGAGCTGTTTTTT. As protein: CATSDFHGTGELFF.

This clonotype was detected many times. The chain links TRBV2 to TRBJ2-2, with 15 positions matching TRBD2. The CDR3 is 16 residues long. J gave up 5 bases and V 8 bases, and 6 bases lay outside the gene matches. The germline V gene encodes CDR1 SNHLY and CDR2 FYNNEI. This CDR3 reads CASLGLAGGRTGELFF. The CDR3 coding sequence is TGTGCCAGCCTGGGACTAGCGGGGGGCCGGACCGGGGAGCTGTTTTTT.